These 12 T cell receptor beta chains originate from one sample sequenced in a study of blood T cell repertoires in COVID-19. This table comes from immunoSEQ multiplex PCR, and its TCRdb copy is limited to in-frame clones, with some not included. Seen here are around 230,000 clones, roughly 86% observed once, and the top ten hold approximately 10%. Sequencing was carried out using PBMCs or T cells enriched from blood (not recorded which). The receptors stem from a man between 18 and 35 years old with acute COVID-19.

V and J are TRBV10-3 and TRBJ2-7; 9 nucleotides match TRBD1. The germline V gene encodes CDR1 ENHRY and CDR2 SYGVKD. V lost 6 bases and J lost 5; bases outside the gene matches: 5. This CDR3 region has 13 residues. The CDR3, as DNA: TGTGCCATCAGCCCGGGACAGGGAAACGAGCAGTACTTC. Its protein product is CAISPGQGNEQYF.

V usage is TRBV2 and J usage is TRBJ1-4, with D unresolved. The germline V gene encodes CDR1 SNHLY and CDR2 FYNNEI. This CDR3 spans 14 amino acids. V dropped 3 bases and J dropped 8 bases, with 13 bases sitting between them. The CDR3 nucleotides read TGTGCCAGCAGTGAGACTAATTTGCGGGAAAAACTGTTTTTT. It yields the protein CASSETNLREKLFF.

CDR3 DNA sequence: TGTGCCTGGGGGCTAGCGACCGAGCAGTACTTC. It translates to CAWGLATEQYF. This chain links TRBV30 with TRBJ2-7, with TRBD2 as a possible D gene (6 bases). The V gene lost 5 bases and the J gene lost 6 bases, with 11 bases spanning the gap. This CDR3 has 11 residues. Germline V gives CDR1 GTSNPN, CDR2 SVGIG (reference sequence).

The rearrangement links TRBV4-3 to TRBJ2-2; TRBD2 matches 10 bases. The CDR3 is 19 residues long. V was clipped by 0 bases and J by 1 base; unmatched bases: 8. The germline V gene has CDR1 LGHNA and CDR2 YSLEER. The CDR3 nucleotides are TGCGCCAGCAGCCAAGAGACAGCGGGAGGGCCTTGGAACACCGGGGAGCTGTTTTTT. Translating gives CASSQETAGGPWNTGELFF.

J is TRBJ2-1 and V is TRBV18; possibly TRBD2 for D (5 bases). The CDR3 totals 12 residues. CDR1 is KGHSH, CDR2 LQKENI, per germline. The ends were cut back, 8 bases at V and 5 bases at J, with 10 bases in the middle. The CDR3 loop reads CASHGLDNEQFF. CDR3 bases: TGTGCCAGCCACGGACTTGACAATGAGCAGTTCTTC.

This sequence joins TRBV28 and TRBJ1-1; maybe TRBD1 (6 bases). The CDR3 extends over 16 amino acids. The V gene's germline CDR1 is MDHEN and CDR2 SYDVKM. The germline V and J ends were trimmed by 5 bases and 0 bases, with 16 bases remaining between them. CDR3 nucleotide sequence: TGTGCCAGCAGTATAGGAGGACAGCTGATGAACACTGAAGCTTTCTTT. This gives the protein CASSIGGQLMNTEAFF.

The CDR3 spells CASSGLGAYEQYF. The DNA of the CDR3 is TGTGCCAGCAGTGGACTAGGGGCCTACGAGCAGTACTTC. The chain couples TRBV2 to TRBJ2-7; perhaps TRBD2 as D (6 bases). Germline CDR1 is SNHLY and CDR2 is FYNNEI. This CDR3 region has 13 residues. V dropped 4 bases and J dropped 2 bases, with 9 bases sitting between them.

J is TRBJ1-5 and V is TRBV4-1; 7 nucleotides agree with TRBD1. The germline gives CDR1 MGHRA, CDR2 YSYEKL. This CDR3 has 15 residues. V was clipped by 5 bases and J by 3 bases; unmatched bases: 7. CDR3 DNA sequence: TGCGCCAGCAGCTTCCGACAGGGCGCCAATCAGCCCCAGCATTTT. Translating gives CASSFRQGANQPQHF.

The rearrangement joins TRBV28 to TRBJ1-4, with TRBD1 matching 7 bases. The CDR3 consists of 15 residues. The V segment lost 5 bases and the J segment 0 bases; nucleotides outside the gene matches: 3. Germline assignment: CDR1 MDHEN and CDR2 SYDVKM. The CDR3 is CASSLGTATNEKLFF. CDR3 DNA: TGTGCCAGCAGTCTGGGGACAGCAACTAATGAAAAACTGTTTTTT.

This clone was detected once. The chain is built from TRBV11-2 and TRBJ2-7, with 10 nucleotides matching TRBD2. Germline values: CDR1 SGHAT, CDR2 FQNNGV. This CDR3 has 15 residues. Germline trimming cut 4 bases from V and 4 bases from J; bases unmatched to any gene: 7. The CDR3 reads CASSSISGRIYEQYF. The DNA of the CDR3 is TGTGCCAGCAGCTCAATTAGCGGGAGGATTTACGAGCAGTACTTC. Using reference TRBV11-2 and TRBJ2-7 for the parts outside the CDR3, the full variable domain is EAGVAQSPRYKIIEKRQSVAFWCNPISGHATLYWYQQILGQGPKLLIQFQNNGVVDDSQLPKDRFSAERLKGVDSTLKIQPAKLEDSAVYLCASSSISGRIYEQYFGPGTRLTVT.

This clone was seen only a few times. The chain combines TRBV28 with TRBJ1-5, with 7 bases fitting TRBD1. Germline V gene sequence: CDR1 MDHEN, CDR2 SYDVKM. Losses at the gene ends were 7 bases for V and 11 bases for J; bases not matched to a gene: 17. The CDR3 is made up of 15 amino acids. This chain's CDR3 is CASTTQNHDREAQHF. CDR3 DNA: TGTGCCAGCACCACTCAAAACCATGACAGGGAGGCCCAGCATTTT.

The genes are TRBV28 and TRBJ1-2; TRBD1 matches 9 bases. The CDR3 covers 14 residues. Trimming removed 5 bases from V and 2 bases from J; junction bases left unmatched: 3. Germline V gives CDR1 MDHEN, CDR2 SYDVKM. Written as DNA, the CDR3 is TGTGCCAGCAGTATGGGACAGGGCAACTATGGCTACACCTTC. Translation: CASSMGQGNYGYTF.